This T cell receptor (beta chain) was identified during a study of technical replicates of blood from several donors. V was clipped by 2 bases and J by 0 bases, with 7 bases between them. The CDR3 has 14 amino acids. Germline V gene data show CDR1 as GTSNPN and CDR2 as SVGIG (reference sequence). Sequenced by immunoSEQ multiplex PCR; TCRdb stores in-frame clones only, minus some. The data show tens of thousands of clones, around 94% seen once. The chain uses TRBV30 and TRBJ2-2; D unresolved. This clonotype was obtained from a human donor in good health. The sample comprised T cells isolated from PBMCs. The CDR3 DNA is TGTGCCTGGAGTAAGAGCTCGAACACCGGGGAGCTGTTTTTT. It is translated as CAWSKSSNTGELFF.